This TCR beta chain is drawn from a study of PD-L1 blockade in urothelial cancer. Sample time point: pretreatment peripheral blood. In regard to this clone: Other nucleotide sequences from this sample produce the same CDR3.

CDR1 SGDLS and CDR2 YYNGEE come from the germline V gene. V shed 3 bases, J shed 11 bases, and the junction held 9 bases outside the gene matches. The CDR3 is 14 amino acids. The protocol was immunoSEQ multiplex PCR, while the TCRdb copy is restricted to in-frame clones and leaves out a portion. The table lists roughly 50,000 clones, approximately 83% of them singletons. The chain links TRBV9 to TRBJ2-2; 8 bases map to TRBD2. The TCR sequence derives from a man between 65 and 80 years old with urothelial cancer. Sequenced here: PBMCs, sampled around atezolizumab (anti-PD-L1) treatment. The CDR3 reads CASSAQGLVGELFF. CDR3 sequence (DNA): TGTGCCAGCAGCGCCCAGGGACTAGTCGGAGAGCTGTTTTTT.